A selection of T cell receptor beta chains follows, all from one sample in a study of blood T cell repertoires in COVID-19. TCRdb's copy holds only in-frame clones and misses some; the assay was immunoSEQ multiplex PCR. The data hold fewer than 700,000 clones, with less than 90% observed a single time. Sequenced material: peripheral blood. The receptors here all came from a woman between 45 and 65 years old with COVID-19, enrolled during active disease. CDR3s include the opening cysteine and the closing phenylalanine or tryptophan. The order of the fields is V gene, D gene, CDR3 protein. The D gene is left open where the match is weak.

>TRBV29-1|.
CSVQNTNTEAFF
>TRBV11-3|TRBD2
CASSLGGGADTQYF
>TRBV19|TRBD1
CASSSLRAGGRYGYTF
>TRBV5-4|TRBD1
CASSLDPQGATDTQYF
>TRBV11-2|TRBD2
CASSFSGGSSYEQYF
>TRBV5-1|.
CASSLEGPTVGEAFF
>TRBV7-8|.
CASSELRDSRTGSPLHF
>TRBV5-1|.
CASSLGQFSNEQFF
>TRBV19|.
CASRRSGWPPEKLFF
>TRBV28|.
CASSFSRDQPQHF
>TRBV5-1|TRBD2
CASSLGLAGFNTDTQYF
>TRBV4-1|.
CASSQVSRGGSYEQYF
>TRBV7-9|.
CASSLTDGYGYTF
>TRBV6-6|.
CASSWPGHLYNEQFF
>TRBV3-1/TRBV3-2|.
CASSQEGGSGYTF
>TRBV19|.
CASSPRGNTEAFF
>TRBV6-5|TRBD1
CASALQGSYNSPLHF
>TRBV18|.
CASSQSETRELFF
>TRBV5-1|TRBD1
CASGRGFPNTEAFF
>TRBV5-5|TRBD1
CASSLVGQGYEQYF
>TRBV3-1/TRBV3-2|TRBD2
CASSQGQLAGNNEQFF
>TRBV4-1|.
CASSQDQGRGGYTF
>TRBV7-2|TRBD1
CASSFSSGQAYEQYF
>TRBV7-8|TRBD1
CASSPRTGGSYNEQFF
>TRBV5-1|.
CASSLPGDGYTF
>TRBV14|.
CASSQDPLRREQYF
>TRBV6-6|TRBD1
CASRLTGDYGYTF
>TRBV12-3/TRBV12-4|TRBD1
CASNSGTVWGYTF
>TRBV20-1|.
CSAGDESSYNEQFF
>TRBV24-1|TRBD1
CATSDFTPGSTGANEKLFF
>TRBV9|TRBD1
CASSARTGGNNEKLFF
>TRBV12-3/TRBV12-4|TRBD1
CASSRDRAYEQYF
>TRBV2|TRBD1
CASTDRVNTEAFF
>TRBV30|.
CAGTPGNSNEKLFF
>TRBV2|.
CASSARGWAFF
>TRBV7-3|TRBD1
CASSLTQDRWDEQFF
>TRBV7-2|.
CASSLDSPLNSPLHF
>TRBV7-3|.
CASSLTGEDEQYF
>TRBV30|.
CAWSVQIASYGYTF
>TRBV2|TRBD1
CASSRDRGSEAFF
>TRBV28|.
CASSLGGAPYEQYF
>TRBV24-1|TRBD1
CATSDNSGTGSYSNQPQHF
>TRBV6-5|TRBD1
CASSPTGTGDQPQHF
>TRBV10-2|.
CASRTGNTEAFF
>TRBV6-5|TRBD1
CASSGDRGDGYTF
>TRBV19|.
CASSGRGAGGTEAFF
>TRBV6-2/TRBV6-3|.
CASSRYPGDRSYGYTF
>TRBV19|TRBD2
CASSITSGSTDTQYF
>TRBV6-5|.
CASSYSGVAFF
>TRBV19|TRBD1
CASSIDLETGGILNYGYTF
>TRBV18|.
CASSPKRQENYGYTF
>TRBV5-5|.
CASSLWAEETQYF
>TRBV29-1|.
CSGSPSRADTQYF